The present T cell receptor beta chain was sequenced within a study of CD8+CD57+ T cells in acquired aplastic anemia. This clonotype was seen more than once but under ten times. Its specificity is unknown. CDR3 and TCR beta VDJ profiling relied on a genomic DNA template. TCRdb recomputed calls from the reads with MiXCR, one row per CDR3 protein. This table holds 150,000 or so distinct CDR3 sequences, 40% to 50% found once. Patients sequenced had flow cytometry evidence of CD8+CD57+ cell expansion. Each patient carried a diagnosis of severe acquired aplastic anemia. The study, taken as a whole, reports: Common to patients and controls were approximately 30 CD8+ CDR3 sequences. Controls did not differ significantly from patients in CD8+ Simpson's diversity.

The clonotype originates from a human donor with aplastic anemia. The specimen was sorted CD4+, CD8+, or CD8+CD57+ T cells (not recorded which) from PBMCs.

CDR3 DNA: TGTGCCAGTAGTATGGTCCGGGACAGCCGCAATCAGCCCCAGCATTTT. It codes for CASSMVRDSRNQPQHF. The rearrangement uses TRBV19 and TRBJ1-5, with 7 bases matching TRBD1. With 3 bases clipped from V and 2 bases from J, the junction kept 7 bases outside the gene matches. The CDR3 length is 16 residues. Germline V CDR1 and CDR2: LNHDA, SQIVND (reference sequence).